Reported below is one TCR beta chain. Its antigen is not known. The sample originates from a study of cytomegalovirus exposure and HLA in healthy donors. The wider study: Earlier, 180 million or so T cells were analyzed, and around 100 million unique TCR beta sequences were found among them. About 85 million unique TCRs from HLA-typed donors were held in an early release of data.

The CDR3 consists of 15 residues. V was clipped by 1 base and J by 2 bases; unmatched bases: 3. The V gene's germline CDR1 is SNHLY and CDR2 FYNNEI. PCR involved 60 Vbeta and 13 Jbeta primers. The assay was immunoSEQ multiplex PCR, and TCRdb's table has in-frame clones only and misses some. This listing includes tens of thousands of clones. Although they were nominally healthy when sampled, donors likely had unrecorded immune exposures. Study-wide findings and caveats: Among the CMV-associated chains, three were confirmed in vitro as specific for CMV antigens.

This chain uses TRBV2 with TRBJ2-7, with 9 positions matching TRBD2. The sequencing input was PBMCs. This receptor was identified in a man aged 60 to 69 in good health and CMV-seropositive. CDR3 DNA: TGTGCCAGCAGTGAAGGTGCGGGAGGGGCCTACGAGCAGTACTTC. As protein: CASSEGAGGAYEQYF.